Given below is one T cell receptor (beta chain) in context. The entry originates in a study of T-cell reconstitution after alpha-beta-depleted transplantation in children. Germline-derived CDR1 and CDR2 are DFQATT and SNEGSKA (reference sequence). CDR3 length: 20 residues. J lost 0 bases, V lost 5 bases, and 18 bases had no gene match. Molecular barcoding with unique molecular identifiers was used for the TCRbeta library. TCRdb reprocessed the PCR reads with MiXCR, giving one entry per CDR3 protein. The table has about 410,000 distinct CDR3 sequences, roughly 20% seen once. The sample here was PBMCs from the stem cell graft donor, taken from the stem cell graft. This clonotype was obtained from a human donor who donated a stem cell graft to a child with acute myeloid leukemia. V usage is TRBV20-1 and J usage is TRBJ2-1; 11 nucleotides line up with TRBD2. The CDR3 spells CSALSFGGLAGRGSYNEQFF. For the CDR3, the DNA is TGCAGTGCTCTCAGCTTCGGAGGACTAGCGGGCCGGGGCTCCTACAATGAGCAGTTCTTC.